This is a list of T cell receptor beta chains from one sample in a study of blood T cell repertoires in COVID-19. Sequencing used immunoSEQ multiplex PCR; TCRdb keeps in-frame clones, though not all of them. The table shows over 150,000 clones, with roughly 80% occurring only once. Specimen: PBMCs or T cells enriched from blood (not recorded which). The receptors shown here come from a man between 45 and 60 years old who had recovered from COVID-19. The CDR3 runs from the conserved cysteine through the conserved F or W. A D gene is named only where the DNA matches it firmly. Clone size appears in some rows only: once, few, many, or a class for an expanded clone.

D	V	J	size	CDR3	DNA
TRBD1	TRBV7-8	TRBJ2-7	.	CASTPSGQGIDEQYF	TGTGCCAGCACCCCTAGCGGACAGGGGATAGACGAGCAGTACTTC
.	TRBV5-4	TRBJ2-5	.	CASSFNSETQYF	TGTGCCAGCAGCTTCAACTCGGAGACCCAGTACTTC
.	TRBV10-1	TRBJ1-6	.	CASSEPTPGESYNSPLHF	TGCGCCAGCAGTGAGCCGACTCCAGGGGAGTCCTATAATTCACCCCTCCACTTT
TRBD1	TRBV5-4	TRBJ1-1	.	CASSAGQGARGNTEAFF	TGTGCCAGCAGCGCGGGACAGGGGGCAAGAGGGAACACTGAAGCTTTCTTT
TRBD1	TRBV7-8	TRBJ2-7	.	CASSLTSRDRAYEQYF	TGTGCCAGCAGCTTAACTAGCCGGGACAGGGCCTACGAGCAGTACTTC
.	TRBV9	TRBJ1-4	.	CASSADQATNEKLFF	TGTGCCAGCAGCGCAGACCAGGCAACTAATGAAAAACTGTTTTTT
TRBD1	TRBV11-2	TRBJ2-1	few	CASSLPRQGPEQFF	TGTGCCAGCAGCTTGCCTCGACAGGGGCCAGAGCAGTTCTTC
.	TRBV30	TRBJ1-5	few	CAWSVRAHLPQHF	TGTGCCTGGAGTGTACGCGCCCATCTGCCCCAGCATTTT
TRBD1	TRBV19	TRBJ2-7	.	CASSDPGQGPYEQYF	TGTGCCAGTAGTGATCCGGGACAGGGGCCCTACGAGCAGTACTTC
.	TRBV18	TRBJ1-6	.	CASSLEGSPKSGSPLHF	TGTGCCAGCTCACTAGAGGGTTCTCCGAAAAGCGGTTCACCCCTCCACTTT
TRBD1	TRBV19	TRBJ1-2	few	CASSRLTGGTNYGYTF	TGTGCCAGTAGTAGACTCACAGGGGGAACCAACTATGGCTACACCTTC
TRBD2	TRBV6-2/TRBV6-3	TRBJ2-7	.	CASSSRLAGTFHEQYF	TGTGCCAGCAGTTCCCGACTAGCGGGGACTTTCCACGAGCAGTACTTC
.	TRBV6-2/TRBV6-3	TRBJ1-5	.	CASSPGNSNQPQHF	TGTGCCAGCAGTCCAGGGAATAGCAATCAGCCCCAGCATTTT
.	TRBV7-2	TRBJ1-6	.	CASSPGGRPKPLHF	TGTGCCAGCAGCCCGGGGGGGCGACCAAAGCCCCTCCACTTT
TRBD1	TRBV12-5	TRBJ2-7	.	CASGLPRGQGYEQYF	TGTGCTAGTGGTCTACCTAGGGGACAGGGCTACGAGCAGTACTTC
TRBD2	TRBV6-2/TRBV6-3	TRBJ2-5	.	CASSDGLAGRTQYF	TGTGCCAGCAGTGACGGACTAGCCGGGCGGACCCAGTACTTC
TRBD1	TRBV5-1	TRBJ1-6	.	CASKQQGVGNSPLHF	TGCGCCAGCAAGCAACAGGGGGTGGGTAATTCACCCCTCCACTTT
.	TRBV18	TRBJ1-6	.	CASSPNTDSPLHF	TGTGCCAGCTCACCAAACACAGATTCACCCCTCCACTTT
.	TRBV6-5	TRBJ2-7	.	CASGGGTARTYEQYF	TGTGCCAGTGGTGGGGGGACAGCCAGGACCTACGAGCAGTACTTC
TRBD1	TRBV2	TRBJ2-2	.	CASSELGTGSPGELFF	TGTGCCAGCAGTGAGTTAGGGACAGGATCCCCCGGGGAGCTGTTTTTT
.	TRBV7-8	TRBJ1-1	.	CASSLVPEGGAEAFF	TGTGCCAGCAGCTTAGTTCCCGAGGGCGGAGCTGAAGCTTTCTTT
TRBD2	TRBV3-1/TRBV3-2	TRBJ2-3	once	CASGGQRGVSKLDTQYF	TGTGCCAGCGGCGGCCAGCGGGGGGTTAGTAAACTAGATACGCAGTATTTT
TRBD1	TRBV6-5	TRBJ2-1	.	CASSTWDRTYNEQFF	TGTGCCAGCAGTACCTGGGACAGAACCTACAATGAGCAGTTCTTC
TRBD1	TRBV3-1/TRBV3-2	TRBJ2-5	.	CASSQVTGWETQYF	TGTGCCAGCAGCCAAGTGACAGGGTGGGAGACCCAGTACTTC
.	TRBV30	TRBJ2-7	few	CAWDDRRSYEQYF	TGTGCCTGGGACGACAGGCGCTCCTACGAGCAGTACTTC
.	TRBV5-5	TRBJ1-5	.	CASSSIVSGENQPQHF	TGTGCCAGCAGCTCGATAGTTTCCGGGGAAAATCAGCCCCAGCATTTT
.	TRBV7-4	TRBJ1-1	.	CASSSRWRVNTEAFF	TGTGCCAGCAGCTCGCGGTGGAGGGTTAACACTGAAGCTTTCTTT
.	TRBV7-8	TRBJ2-7	once	CASSFTGQYYEQYF	TGTGCCAGCAGCTTCACGGGACAATACTACGAGCAGTACTTC
.	TRBV14	TRBJ1-4	few	CASSQDRVKLFF	TGTGCCAGCAGCCAAGATCGGGTTAAACTGTTTTTT
.	TRBV18	TRBJ1-2	.	CASSPREGGGYTF	TGTGCCAGCTCACCACGGGAAGGAGGAGGCTACACCTTC
.	TRBV7-2	TRBJ1-5	.	CASSWGRGEQPQHF	TGTGCCAGCAGCTGGGGCAGGGGAGAACAGCCCCAGCATTTT
TRBD2	TRBV5-5	TRBJ2-1	.	CASSFVLASSYNEQFF	TGTGCCAGCAGCTTTGTACTAGCGAGTTCCTACAATGAGCAGTTCTTC
TRBD1	TRBV2	TRBJ1-1	.	CASKVDRGVGDTEAFF	TGTGCCAGCAAAGTAGACAGGGGGGTTGGGGACACTGAAGCTTTCTTT
.	TRBV6-4	TRBJ1-4	.	CASSETKNEKLFF	TGTGCCAGCAGTGAGACAAAGAATGAAAAACTGTTTTTT
TRBD1	TRBV19	TRBJ2-2	few	CASSRDRAGTGELFF	TGTGCCAGTAGTCGGGACAGGGCAGGGACCGGGGAGCTGTTTTTT
.	TRBV12-3/TRBV12-4	TRBJ1-5	.	CASSLSGVQPQHF	TGTGCCAGCAGTTTATCAGGGGTCCAGCCCCAGCATTTT
.	TRBV3-1/TRBV3-2	TRBJ2-1	.	CASSHLQGQFF	TGTGCCAGCAGCCATCTTCAGGGGCAGTTCTTC
TRBD1	TRBV19	TRBJ2-1	.	CASSITGGDYNEQFF	TGTGCCAGTAGTATAACAGGGGGCGACTACAATGAGCAGTTCTTC
.	TRBV3-1/TRBV3-2	TRBJ2-7	.	CASGPGLEFYEQYF	TGTGCCAGCGGACCGGGACTTGAATTCTACGAGCAGTACTTC
.	TRBV5-3	TRBJ1-5	few	CARSLGVSRGNQPQHF	TGTGCCAGAAGCTTGGGAGTCTCAAGGGGAAATCAGCCCCAGCATTTT
.	TRBV7-2	TRBJ1-4	once	CASSLGQGIEKLFF	TGTGCCAGCAGCTTAGGGCAGGGGATTGAAAAACTGTTTTTT
TRBD1	TRBV3-1/TRBV3-2	TRBJ1-5	.	CASSQGTTGRLQPQHF	TGTGCCAGCAGCCAAGGGACGACAGGGCGTCTCCAGCCCCAGCATTTT
.	TRBV30	TRBJ1-6	.	CAWRGPGVNSPLHF	TGTGCCTGGAGAGGACCAGGGGTGAATTCACCCCTCCACTTT
TRBD2	TRBV10-2	TRBJ2-1	.	CASGERGAHNEQFF	TGCGCCAGCGGGGAGCGGGGGGCCCACAATGAGCAGTTCTTC
.	TRBV3-1/TRBV3-2	TRBJ2-4	.	CASSPRGFVGGNIQYF	TGTGCCAGCAGCCCCAGAGGGTTTGTAGGGGGAAACATTCAGTACTTC
TRBD2	TRBV24-1	TRBJ2-1	.	CATSDTSGGAYNEQFF	TGTGCCACCAGTGATACTAGCGGGGGGGCGTACAATGAGCAGTTCTTC
TRBD1	TRBV25-1	TRBJ2-7	.	CASSDSRDRDYEQYF	TGTGCCAGCAGTGATTCCCGGGACAGGGACTACGAGCAGTACTTC
.	TRBV19	TRBJ1-2	.	CASSIGAGYTF	TGTGCCAGTAGTATTGGGGCTGGCTACACCTTC
.	TRBV30	TRBJ2-5	.	CAWRKTGSKETQYF	TGTGCCTGGAGGAAGACAGGTTCTAAGGAGACCCAGTACTTC
.	TRBV6-5	TRBJ1-3	.	CASSSDSLSSGNTIYF	TGTGCCAGCAGTTCGGACAGCCTAAGCTCTGGAAACACCATATATTTT
TRBD1	TRBV20-1	TRBJ1-2	.	CSASAGTGGGYTF	TGCAGTGCTAGTGCCGGGACAGGGGGCGGCTACACCTTC
TRBD1	TRBV19	TRBJ2-2	.	CASTIDRDLFSGELFF	TGTGCCAGTACCATCGACAGGGACCTATTCTCCGGGGAGCTGTTTTTT
TRBD1	TRBV12-5	TRBJ1-1	.	CASGRTTGGLSNTEAFF	TGTGCTAGTGGTCGAACGACAGGGGGACTTTCGAACACTGAAGCTTTCTTT
.	TRBV14	TRBJ1-2	.	CASSQESYSGYTF	TGTGCCAGCAGCCAAGAATCGTACTCTGGCTACACCTTC
TRBD2	TRBV7-8	TRBJ2-1	.	CASSEASGGAGEQFF	TGTGCCAGCAGCGAGGCTAGCGGGGGGGCGGGTGAGCAGTTCTTC
.	TRBV19	TRBJ1-2	.	CASGGRTENYGYTF	TGTGCTAGTGGTGGTCGTACAGAAAACTATGGCTACACCTTC
TRBD1	TRBV7-3	TRBJ1-1	.	CASSLTGGAGTEAFF	TGTGCCAGCAGCCTAACAGGGGGCGCCGGCACTGAAGCTTTCTTT